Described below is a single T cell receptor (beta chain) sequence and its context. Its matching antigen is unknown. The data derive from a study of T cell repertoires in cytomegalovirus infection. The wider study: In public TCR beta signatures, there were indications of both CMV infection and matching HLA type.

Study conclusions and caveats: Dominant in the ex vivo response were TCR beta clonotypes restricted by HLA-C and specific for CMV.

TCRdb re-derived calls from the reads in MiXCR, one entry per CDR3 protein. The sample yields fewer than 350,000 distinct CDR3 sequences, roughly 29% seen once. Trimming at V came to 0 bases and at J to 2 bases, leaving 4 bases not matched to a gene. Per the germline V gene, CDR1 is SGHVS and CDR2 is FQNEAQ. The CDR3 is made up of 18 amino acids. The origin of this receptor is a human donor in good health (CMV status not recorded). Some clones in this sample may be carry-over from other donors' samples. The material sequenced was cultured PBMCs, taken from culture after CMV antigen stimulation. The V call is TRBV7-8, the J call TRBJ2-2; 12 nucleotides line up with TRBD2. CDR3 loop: CASSLATSGSHNTGELFF. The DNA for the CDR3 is TGTGCCAGCAGCTTAGCGACTAGCGGGAGCCATAACACCGGGGAGCTGTTTTTT.